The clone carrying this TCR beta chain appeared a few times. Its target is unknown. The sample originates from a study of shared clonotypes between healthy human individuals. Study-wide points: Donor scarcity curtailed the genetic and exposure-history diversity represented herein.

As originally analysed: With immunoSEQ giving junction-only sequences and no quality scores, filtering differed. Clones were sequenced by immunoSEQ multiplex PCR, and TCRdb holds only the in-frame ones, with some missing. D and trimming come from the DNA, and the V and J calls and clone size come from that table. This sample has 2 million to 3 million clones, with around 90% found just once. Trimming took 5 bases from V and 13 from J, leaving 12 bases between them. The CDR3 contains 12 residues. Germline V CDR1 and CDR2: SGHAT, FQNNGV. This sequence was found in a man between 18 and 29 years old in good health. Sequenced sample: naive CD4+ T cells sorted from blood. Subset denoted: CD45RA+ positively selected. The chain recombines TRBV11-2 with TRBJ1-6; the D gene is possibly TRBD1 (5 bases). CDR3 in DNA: TGTGCCAGCAGCCCCACGGGGGGGCCCCTCCACTTT. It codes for CASSPTGGPLHF.